These 24 T cell receptor beta chains originate from one sample sequenced in a study of T cells in Graves' hyperthyroidism and ophthalmopathy. It was RNA transcripts that yielded the amplified TCR beta CDR3 regions. First-round RT-PCR with HTBI primers amplified the TCR CDR3 region. TCRdb called the multiplex PCR reads again in MiXCR, with one record for every CDR3 protein. The data hold 380,000 or so distinct CDR3 sequences, with approximately 15% observed a single time. The sequencing sample was made of blood. These receptors all stem from a woman aged 25 to 39 with Graves' hyperthyroidism.

The V call is TRBV9, the J call TRBJ1-3; tentatively, D is TRBD1 (6 bases). The CDR3 loop spans 15 amino acids. The germline V and J ends were trimmed by 0 bases and 0 bases, with 7 bases remaining between them. Germline loops: CDR1 SGDLS, CDR2 YYNGEE. This CDR3 is CASSVGDTSGNTIYF. The CDR3 nucleotides read TGTGCCAGCAGCGTAGGGGACACCTCTGGAAACACCATATATTTT.

This clonotype was observed a few times. V usage is TRBV7-9 and J usage is TRBJ1-5; D might be TRBD1 (6 bases). The CDR3 has 14 residues. The V gene's germline CDR1 is SEHNR and CDR2 FQNEAQ (reference sequence). Trimming shortened V by 5 bases and J by 6 bases, and 14 bases separated the two germline ends. CDR3 residues: CASSPQGYGQPQHF. The CDR3 nucleotides read TGTGCCAGCAGCCCCCAGGGGTATGGTCAGCCCCAGCATTTT.

This clonotype has more than one count but fewer than ten. The J gene is TRBJ2-5, the V gene TRBV10-1; D might be TRBD2 (6 bases). Deletions cut 0 bases from V and 3 bases from J, with 8 bases between. Germline CDR1 reads WNHNN; CDR2 reads SYGVQD (reference sequence). The CDR3 runs 14 residues. CDR3 sequence reads: CASSESGGKETQYF. The CDR3 region has the DNA TGCGCCAGCAGTGAGTCTGGAGGGAAAGAGACCCAGTACTTC.

This clonotype was picked up many times. This sequence joins TRBV12-3 or TRBV12-4 and TRBJ2-2; 8 bases are shared with TRBD2. The junction had 11 bases not matched to a gene; V was cut back by 7 bases and J by 1 base. The CDR3 loop spans 17 amino acids. Here the CDR3 DNA reads TGTGCCAGCACAGGGGAGTTCGCGGGAGGGAACACCGGGGAGCTGTTTTTT. Its translation is CASTGEFAGGNTGELFF.

This clonotype turned up a few times. The chain has TRBV12-5 and TRBJ2-1; either TRBD1 or TRBD2 may supply D (5 bases each). Germline V lookup: CDR1 LGHNT, CDR2 FRNRAP. Trimming removed 7 bases at V and 3 bases at J, with 34 bases between. This CDR3 region has 21 residues. This CDR3 reads CASVRTDRGLTKTPSYNEQFF. CDR3 DNA: TGTGCTAGTGTCCGAACTGACAGAGGACTTACCAAGACGCCAAGCTACAATGAGCAGTTCTTC.

V is TRBV10-3 and J is TRBJ2-5, with D possibly being TRBD2 (5 bases). The CDR3 is 13 residues long. V was cut by 3 bases and J by 5 bases, with 10 bases left in between. Germline CDR1 reads ENHRY; CDR2 reads SYGVKD. The CDR3 nucleotides read TGTGCCATCAGTGAAGGGAGAGTTGAGACCCAGTACTTC. It is translated as CAISEGRVETQYF.

Written as DNA, the CDR3 is TGTGCCAGCAGCTTGTCTGGGTCGTACACTGAAGCTTTCTTT. This encodes CASSLSGSYTEAFF. The chain recombines TRBV5-5 with TRBJ1-1; D is unclear. The CDR3 has 14 amino acids. V was pared by 1 base and J by 3 bases, with 10 bases between. Germline-derived CDR1 and CDR2 are SGHKS and YYEKEE (reference sequence).

The table lists this clonotype with a few counts. V gene TRBV6-1 combines with J gene TRBJ1-1; D gene ambiguous. Trimming removed 8 bases from V and 6 bases from J, with 16 bases in between. The CDR3 has 13 residues. The V gene's germline CDR1 is MNHNS and CDR2 SASEGT. The CDR3 DNA is TGTGCCAGCGGCAGGCGTCAGAGGCCTGAAGCTTTCTTT. Residues: CASGRRQRPEAFF.

This clonotype appeared a single time. This may stem from a read error, because a much larger clone lies one nucleotide away. The V and J genes are TRBV20-1 and TRBJ1-1, with D possibly matching TRBD1 (6 bases). This CDR3 spans 14 amino acids. Germline assignment: CDR1 DFQATT and CDR2 SNEGSKA (reference sequence). Here the CDR3 reads CGANGGPMNTEAFF. CDR3 DNA: TGCGGTGCTAACGGGGGGCCTATGAACACTGAAGCTTTCTTT.

In its sample, this clonotype was seen many times. The chain uses TRBV3-1 and TRBJ2-7; 7 bases are a match to TRBD2. CDR3 length: 13 residues. CDR1 is LGHDT, CDR2 YNNKEL, per germline (reference sequence). After removal of 1 base from V and 6 bases from J, the junction contained 3 bases not matched to a gene. The CDR3 sequence: CASSQGGGSEQYF. DNA of the CDR3: TGTGCCAGCAGCCAAGGGGGGGGATCCGAGCAGTACTTC.

The chain couples TRBV12-5 to TRBJ2-2; D gene unclear. Germline V lookup: CDR1 LGHNT, CDR2 FRNRAP. The CDR3 covers 12 residues. The ends were cut back, 6 bases at V and 5 bases at J, with 7 bases in the middle. The CDR3 sequence is CASGPGTGELFF. For the CDR3, the DNA is TGTGCTAGTGGCCCCGGGACCGGGGAGCTGTTTTTT.

This clonotype was seen many times. The chain recombines TRBV28 with TRBJ2-2; unclear D gene. Trimming took off 7 bases at V and 6 bases at J, with 18 bases between the two ends. The CDR3 covers 15 residues. CDR1 is MDHEN and CDR2 is SYDVKM in the germline V gene. In nucleotides, the CDR3 is TGTGCCAGCACCACCGTGGTGCGTTCGGCCGGGGAGCTGTTTTTT. Residues: CASTTVVRSAGELFF.

This chain uses TRBV28 with TRBJ2-1, with 8 bases lining up with TRBD1. CDR3 length: 14 residues. Germline V gene sequence: CDR1 MDHEN, CDR2 SYDVKM. V dropped 8 bases and J dropped 15; count of bases not matched to a gene: 18. CDR3 sequence reads: CASLLTGDSQKRFF. The CDR3 DNA is TGTGCCAGCTTACTGACAGGGGATAGCCAGAAGCGGTTCTTC.

Many counts were recorded for this clonotype. This rearrangement joins TRBV6-1 to TRBJ2-1, with a weak D call TRBD2 (7 bases). CDR1 is MNHNS and CDR2 is SASEGT in the germline V gene. V was clipped by 7 bases and J by 5 bases, with 24 bases between them. This CDR3 spans 17 amino acids. The CDR3 reads CASTLLGVGGADNEQFF. The CDR3 DNA follows: TGTGCCAGCACCCTCCTGGGGGTGGGGGGGGCCGACAATGAGCAGTTCTTC.

This clonotype has a handful of counts. The chain employs TRBV5-6 and TRBJ2-5; TRBD2 aligns across 7 bases. This CDR3 spans 15 amino acids. Germline CDR1 SGHDT, CDR2 YYEEEE. The junction had 7 bases not matched to a gene; V was cut back by 4 bases and J by 1 base. CDR3 nucleotide sequence: TGTGCCAGCAGCCCCGAAGGGACTACCCAAGAGACCCAGTACTTC. Translating gives CASSPEGTTQETQYF.

This clonotype was seen ten or more times. The chain is built from TRBV7-2 and TRBJ2-1; TRBD2 matches 15 bases. CDR3 length: 17 residues. With V trimmed by 5 bases and J by 10 bases, 12 bases remained unmatched. Germline-derived CDR1 and CDR2 are SGHTA and FQGNSA. The CDR3 DNA sequence: TGTGCCAGCAGCCCAGGACTAGCGGGAGGGGGGCGTTGGGAGCAGTTCTTC. This sequence encodes CASSPGLAGGGRWEQFF.

This clonotype was found a few times. The CDR3 is CSARKPPEALPQHF. CDR3 in DNA: TGCAGTGCTAGAAAACCCCCCGAAGCTCTGCCCCAGCATTTT. V usage is TRBV20-1 and J usage is TRBJ1-5, with D uncertain. CDR1 and CDR2 from the germline V gene are DFQATT and SNEGSKA (reference sequence). The CDR3 runs to 14 residues. Trimming stripped 2 bases from V and 9 bases from J, with 17 bases between.

This rearrangement joins TRBV4-2 to TRBJ2-3, with 9 bases lining up with TRBD2. Germline V lookup: CDR1 LGHNA, CDR2 YNFKEQ. V lost 1 base to trimming and J lost 5 bases; unmatched junction nucleotides: 10. The CDR3 runs 17 residues. CDR3 protein: CASSQGMVAGEIDTQYF. The CDR3 DNA sequence: TGTGCCAGCAGCCAAGGAATGGTAGCGGGAGAGATAGATACGCAGTATTTT.

This clonotype was counted ten times or more. The V call is TRBV6-2 or TRBV6-3, the J call TRBJ2-7; 7 positions agree with TRBD2. J was trimmed by 0 bases and V by 4 bases; bases with no gene match: 9. The CDR3 is made up of 16 amino acids. Per the germline V gene, CDR1 is MNHEY and CDR2 is SVGEGT. This CDR3 is CASSSWGGLNSYEQYF. The CDR3, as DNA: TGTGCCAGCAGTTCCTGGGGGGGACTTAACTCCTACGAGCAGTACTTC.

CDR3 amino acids: CASSIEGRERGEQFF. As DNA, the CDR3 is TGTGCCAGTAGTATAGAAGGGCGGGAGCGAGGAGAGCAGTTCTTC. The gene calls are TRBV19 and TRBJ2-1; 7 bases map to TRBD2. V gave up 0 bases and J gave up 10 bases; unmatched junction bases: 9. Germline V gene sequence: CDR1 LNHDA, CDR2 SQIVND (reference sequence). The CDR3 contains 15 residues. Together with reference TRBV19 and TRBJ2-1, the CDR3 gives the full variable domain: DGGITQSPKYLFRKEGQNVTLSCEQNLNHDAMYWYRQDPGQGLRLIYYSQIVNDFQKGDIAEGYSVSREKKESFPLTVTSAQKNPTAFYLCASSIEGRERGEQFFGPGTRLTVL.

This clonotype was observed many times. V usage is TRBV2 and J usage is TRBJ1-4; 7 nucleotides line up with TRBD1. From germline, CDR1 is SNHLY and CDR2 FYNNEI. This CDR3 spans 15 amino acids. The V gene end was trimmed by 7 bases and the J gene end by 0 bases; junction bases not matched to a gene: 5. CDR3 bases: TGTGCCAGCAAACGGGACAGCCCAACTAATGAAAAACTGTTTTTT. This sequence encodes CASKRDSPTNEKLFF. Using reference TRBV2 and TRBJ1-4 for the parts outside the CDR3, the full variable domain is EPEVTQTPSHQVTQMGQEVILRCVPISNHLYFYWYRQILGQKVEFLVSFYNNEISEKSEIFDDQFSVERPDGSNFTLKIRSTKLEDSAMYFCASKRDSPTNEKLFFGSGTQLSVL.

The chain has TRBV7-9 and TRBJ2-3, with a possible D match to TRBD2 (5 bases). The CDR3 sequence is 12 residues long. The V gene's germline CDR1 is SEHNR and CDR2 FQNEAQ (reference sequence). V shed 5 bases and J shed 8 bases, with 11 bases lying between them. The CDR3 DNA follows: TGTGCCAGCAGCGTCGCAGAGGGTACGCAGTATTTT. Translation: CASSVAEGTQYF.

This clonotype was seen many times. CDR3 bases: TGCAGTGCTAGAGTTAGCGGGAGGTACCCAGATACGCAGTATTTT. Translated: CSARVSGRYPDTQYF. The chain couples TRBV20-1 to TRBJ2-3, with 10 bases that match TRBD2. Germline V gene lookup returns CDR1 DFQATT and CDR2 SNEGSKA (reference sequence). The junction had 5 bases not matched to a gene; V was cut back by 1 base and J by 4 bases. This CDR3 has 15 amino acids.

CDR3 region: CASSERGDSGYGYTF. In DNA, the CDR3 is TGTGCCAGCAGTGAAAGGGGCGACAGCGGCTATGGCTACACCTTC. The gene calls are TRBV6-1 and TRBJ1-2; a possible D gene is TRBD1 (5 bases). Germline V gene lookup returns CDR1 MNHNS and CDR2 SASEGT. Trimming pared 2 bases from V and 4 bases from J, leaving 14 bases between. The CDR3 loop spans 15 amino acids.